These T cell receptor beta chains were read from a single sample in a study of circulating CD8 cells and anti-PD-1 response in melanoma. TCRdb reanalysed the reads using MiXCR and keeps one entry per CDR3 protein. The sample lists some 550 distinct CDR3 sequences, approximately 7.4% occurring once. The specimen was CD8+ T cells from PBMCs, collected at baseline or after one month of anti-PD-1 therapy (not recorded which). The origin of the receptors is a human donor with melanoma. Both conserved end residues are part of each CDR3. D genes are given only for firm matches. The listing skips clone size in some rows; elsewhere it reads once, few, many or a size class.

V: TRBV4-1; size: medium-sized; D: NA; J: TRBJ2-1; DNA: TGCGCCAGCAGCCAAGACAGGGCAGGATACAATGAGCAGTTCTTC; CDR3: CASSQDRAGYNEQFF
V: TRBV20-1; size: medium-sized; D: NA; J: TRBJ2-3; DNA: TGCAGTGCTAGGATCGGAGATACGCAGTATTTT; CDR3: CSARIGDTQYF
V: TRBV11-2; size: medium-sized; D: NA; J: TRBJ2-3; DNA: TGTGCCAGCAGCTTAGATTCGGGCACCCCGGTAGATACGCAGTATTTT; CDR3: CASSLDSGTPVDTQYF
V: TRBV19; size: medium-sized; D: NA; J: TRBJ1-2; DNA: TGTGCCAGTAGCCACCTCGTTGAGTATGGCTACACCTTC; CDR3: CASSHLVEYGYTF
V: TRBV6-5; size: large; D: NA; J: TRBJ2-3; DNA: TGTGCCAGCAGTGCAGAGCGGGCCTATGGCACAGATACGCAGTATTTT; CDR3: CASSAERAYGTDTQYF
V: TRBV2; size: medium-sized; D: TRBD2; J: TRBJ2-5; DNA: TGTGCCAGCAGCCTCAAATTAGCGGGGGGGCCTCCGGAGGAGACCCAGTACTTC; CDR3: CASSLKLAGGPPEETQYF
V: TRBV27; size: hyperexpanded; D: NA; J: TRBJ2-2; DNA: TGTGCCAGCAGTTCACACTTGAACACCGGGGAGCTGTTTTTT; CDR3: CASSSHLNTGELFF
V: TRBV7-2; size: large; D: NA; J: TRBJ1-6; DNA: TGTGCCAGCACCCAGGGAAAGACAAATTCACCCCTCCACTTT; CDR3: CASTQGKTNSPLHF
V: TRBV19; size: NA; D: NA; J: TRBJ1-5; DNA: TGTGTCAGTAGTGTCTTACAGGGATACAATCAGCCCCAGCATTTT; CDR3: CVSSVLQGYNQPQHF
V: TRBV19; size: large; D: NA; J: TRBJ1-3; DNA: TGTGCCAGTAGCATCAGCTACGCTGGAAACACCATATATTTT; CDR3: CASSISYAGNTIYF
V: TRBV19; size: NA; D: NA; J: TRBJ1-1; DNA: TGTGCCAGTAGTATAGTACACCTGAACAGTGAAGCTTTCTTT; CDR3: CASSIVHLNSEAFF
V: TRBV19; size: large; D: NA; J: TRBJ2-7; DNA: TGTGCCAGTAGTATTGGTGCGGGGACCTACGAGCAGTACTTC; CDR3: CASSIGAGTYEQYF
V: TRBV27; size: large; D: TRBD1; J: TRBJ1-1; DNA: TGTGCCAGCAGTCCCCAGGGGGGGAGTACTGAAGCTTTCTTT; CDR3: CASSPQGGSTEAFF
V: TRBV2; size: medium-sized; D: TRBD1; J: TRBJ2-7; DNA: TGTGCCAGCAATATAATGACAGGGAAGAACGAGCAGTACTTC; CDR3: CASNIMTGKNEQYF
V: TRBV5-5; size: large; D: NA; J: TRBJ2-1; DNA: TGTGCCAGCAGCCCCCGAGGGGGGGACAATGAGCAGTTCTTC; CDR3: CASSPRGGDNEQFF
V: TRBV30; size: medium-sized; D: TRBD1; J: TRBJ1-2; DNA: TGTGCCTGGACAGGGGGCTATGGCTACACCTTC; CDR3: CAWTGGYGYTF
V: TRBV10-3; size: medium-sized; D: NA; J: TRBJ2-7; DNA: TGTGCCATCAGTGACTCCTCAGGACTCTCCTTAGGGGACGAGCAGTACTTC; CDR3: CAISDSSGLSLGDEQYF
V: TRBV6-6; size: large; D: NA; J: TRBJ2-7; DNA: TGTGCCAGCAGTTACTCATTGCCCCCCGGCGACGAGCAGTACTTC; CDR3: CASSYSLPPGDEQYF
V: TRBV27; size: large; D: NA; J: TRBJ2-5; DNA: TGTGCCAGCAGTAGCAACAGGGCGTGGGAGACCCAGTACTTC; CDR3: CASSSNRAWETQYF
V: TRBV9; size: large; D: NA; J: TRBJ2-7; DNA: TGTGCCAGCAGCGTAGAGGCCACTAGCGAGCAGTACTTC; CDR3: CASSVEATSEQYF
V: TRBV29-1; size: large; D: TRBD1; J: TRBJ1-5; DNA: TGCAGCGCCCAAGGACAGGGCAGCAATCAGCCCCAGCATTTT; CDR3: CSAQGQGSNQPQHF
V: TRBV20-1; size: medium-sized; D: TRBD2; J: TRBJ2-1; DNA: TGCAGTGCTAGGGGACTAGCCGATGAGCAGTTCTTC; CDR3: CSARGLADEQFF
V: TRBV7-3; size: medium-sized; D: NA; J: TRBJ2-1; DNA: TGTGCCAGCAGCTGGGTACCCGGGAAGGAGAGCAATGAGCAGTTCTTC; CDR3: CASSWVPGKESNEQFF
V: TRBV7-9; size: large; D: TRBD1; J: TRBJ1-4; DNA: TGTGCCAGCAGCTTCTTCGGACAGGGAGAGGAAAAACTGTTTTTT; CDR3: CASSFFGQGEEKLFF
V: TRBV28; size: large; D: NA; J: TRBJ2-1; DNA: TGTGCCAGCAGTTTAGTCCCCAGCGGTAGCTCCTACAATGAGCAGTTCTTC; CDR3: CASSLVPSGSSYNEQFF
V: TRBV2; size: large; D: NA; J: TRBJ1-1; DNA: TGTGCCAGCACCCGATCGACTGAAATGAACACTGAAGCTTTCTTT; CDR3: CASTRSTEMNTEAFF
V: TRBV5-4; size: NA; D: TRBD2; J: TRBJ2-3; DNA: TGTGCCAGCAGCTTGGGGACTAGTCCAGCAGATACGCAGTATTTT; CDR3: CASSLGTSPADTQYF
V: TRBV27; size: medium-sized; D: TRBD2; J: TRBJ2-1; DNA: TGTGCCAGCAGCGTATGGGGGGGCTCCTACAATGAGCAGTTCTTC; CDR3: CASSVWGGSYNEQFF
V: TRBV19; size: few; D: TRBD2; J: TRBJ2-1; DNA: TGTGCCAGTAGTAGGACTAGCGGGGGGGCCGAGGAGCAGTTCTTC; CDR3: CASSRTSGGAEEQFF
V: TRBV14; size: NA; D: NA; J: TRBJ2-7; DNA: TGTGCCAGCAGCCAAGGAAAGAAGTTTGAGCAGTACTTC; CDR3: CASSQGKKFEQYF
V: TRBV27; size: large; D: NA; J: TRBJ1-1; DNA: TGTGCCAGCAGTTTGGGGACGGCCGTTGAAGCTTTCTTT; CDR3: CASSLGTAVEAFF
V: TRBV19; size: NA; D: NA; J: TRBJ2-5; DNA: TGTGCCAGTAGGGACGGGGGGCCGGTGGAGACCCAGTACTTC; CDR3: CASRDGGPVETQYF
V: TRBV19; size: large; D: NA; J: TRBJ1-5; DNA: TGTGCCAGTAGGTGGGGACACCTTAGCAATCAGCCCCAGCATTTT; CDR3: CASRWGHLSNQPQHF
V: TRBV27; size: NA; D: NA; J: TRBJ2-3; DNA: TGTGCCAGCAGTCTAAGGGGGACAGATACGCAGTATTTT; CDR3: CASSLRGTDTQYF
V: TRBV20-1; size: NA; D: NA; J: TRBJ2-1; DNA: TGCAGTGCTAGAGAGCGAGGGGCCTATGAGCAGTTCTTC; CDR3: CSARERGAYEQFF
V: TRBV10-3; size: medium-sized; D: NA; J: TRBJ2-5; DNA: TGTGCCATCAGTGAAATGGGGGAATTGAAGACCCAGTACTTC; CDR3: CAISEMGELKTQYF
V: TRBV19; size: large; D: NA; J: TRBJ2-7; DNA: TGTGCCAGTAGCCAGAGTTACAGCTACGAGCAGTACTTC; CDR3: CASSQSYSYEQYF
V: TRBV28; size: hyperexpanded; D: TRBD2; J: TRBJ2-5; DNA: TGTGCCAGCACCAGCGGGAGGGAGACCCAGTACTTC; CDR3: CASTSGRETQYF
V: TRBV19; size: large; D: TRBD1; J: TRBJ1-2; DNA: TGTGCCAGTAGTATAACAGGGGGCGCGTCGGATGGCTACACCTTC; CDR3: CASSITGGASDGYTF
V: TRBV19; size: NA; D: TRBD2; J: TRBJ2-1; DNA: TGTGCCATTATAGCGGGGGATGAGCAGTTCTTC; CDR3: CAIIAGDEQFF
V: TRBV5-5; size: medium-sized; D: NA; J: TRBJ2-1; DNA: TGTGCCAGCAGCCCTGTGAGGGAGCAGTTCTTC; CDR3: CASSPVREQFF